These 32 T cell receptor beta chains were sequenced from one sample in a study of T cells in Graves' hyperthyroidism and ophthalmopathy. There were TCR beta CDR3 regions amplified from RNA transcripts. HTBI primers were employed in a first-round RT-PCR of the TCR CDR3. TCRdb re-called the multiplex PCR reads through MiXCR, storing one row per CDR3 protein. This table holds roughly 500,000 distinct CDR3 sequences, over 45% found once. Sequenced sample: peripheral blood or thyroid tissue (not recorded which). The receptors shown here come from an adult woman with Graves' disease, either hyperthyroidism or ophthalmopathy (not recorded which).

Ten or more counts support this clonotype. The V and J genes are TRBV7-3 and TRBJ2-5; the D is unclear. Germline CDR1 is SGHTA and CDR2 is FQGTGA. The ends were cut back, 1 base at V and 2 bases at J, with 11 bases in the middle. This CDR3 has 15 amino acids. As DNA, the CDR3 is TGTGCCAGCAGCTTAAACAACGGGCCTCAAGAGACCCAGTACTTC. This codes for CASSLNNGPQETQYF.

The chain carries TRBV25-1 and TRBJ1-1, with D tentatively TRBD1 (6 bases). V lost 8 bases, J lost 6 bases, and 16 bases lay in between. Per germline, CDR1 MGHDK and CDR2 SYGVNS. The CDR3 runs to 13 residues. CDR3 nucleotides: TGTGCCAGCTCACCGACCGGGACACCTGAAGCTTTCTTT. It codes for CASSPTGTPEAFF.

The chain combines TRBV7-2 with TRBJ2-7; 7 nucleotides line up with TRBD2. Germline lookup yields CDR1 SGHTA and CDR2 FQGNSA. The CDR3 is made up of 15 amino acids. V lost 5 bases and J lost 3; bases outside the gene matches: 10. CDR3 sequence: CASSRRSGGSYEQYF. CDR3 in DNA: TGTGCCAGCAGCCGCCGGTCGGGCGGGAGCTACGAGCAGTACTTC.

As DNA, the CDR3 is TGTGCCTGGAGTACTGGCCCCAATCAGCCCCAGCATTTT. This sequence encodes CAWSTGPNQPQHF. The chain uses TRBV30 and TRBJ1-5; no reliable D call. Trimming removed 2 bases from V and 3 bases from J, with 8 bases in between. The CDR3 runs 13 residues. Germline V lookup: CDR1 GTSNPN, CDR2 SVGIG (reference sequence).

Ten or more counts support this clonotype. The chain has TRBV11-2 and TRBJ2-5, with 7 bases fitting TRBD2. This CDR3 has 15 residues. J was trimmed by 4 bases and V by 7 bases; bases with no gene match: 12. Per germline, CDR1 SGHAT and CDR2 FQNNGV. In DNA form, the CDR3 reads TGTGCCAGCACCCCTGGCGGGAGTGGGATAGAGACCCAGTACTTC. It specifies CASTPGGSGIETQYF. Supplemented by reference TRBV11-2 and TRBJ2-5, the full variable domain reads EAGVAQSPRYKIIEKRQSVAFWCNPISGHATLYWYQQILGQGPKLLIQFQNNGVVDDSQLPKDRFSAERLKGVDSTLKIQPAKLEDSAVYLCASTPGGSGIETQYFGPGTRLLVL.

In this sample, this clonotype turned up a few times. The V and J genes are TRBV5-1 and TRBJ2-5; 11 bases agree with TRBD1. The germline gives CDR1 SGHRS, CDR2 YFSETQ. The J segment lost 0 bases and the V segment lost 2 bases, leaving 6 bases of the junction unmatched. The CDR3 runs to 17 residues. CDR3 sequence (DNA): TGCGCCAGCAGCTTTGGCGGGACAGGGGGATACCAAGAGACCCAGTACTTC. Amino acid sequence: CASSFGGTGGYQETQYF.

The rearrangement uses TRBV29-1 and TRBJ2-5, with D unresolved. This CDR3 has 10 residues. The V gene's germline CDR1 is SQVTM and CDR2 ANQGSEA. Deletions cut 8 bases from V and 0 bases from J, with 4 bases between. CDR3 in DNA: TGCAGCCAGTACCAAGAGACCCAGTACTTC. Translated: CSQYQETQYF.

The gene calls are TRBV30 and TRBJ1-5, with unresolved D. The CDR3 has 14 amino acids. Trimming cost V 4 bases and J 1 base, with 11 bases left between them. Per germline, CDR1 GTSNPN and CDR2 SVGIG (reference sequence). The CDR3 here is CAWTSRRSNQPQHF. The CDR3 nucleotides read TGTGCCTGGACTTCAAGACGGAGCAATCAGCCCCAGCATTTT.

This clonotype was seen only once. This sequence joins TRBV10-3 and TRBJ2-6; the D is unclear. The V gene lost 4 bases and the J gene lost 4 bases, with 5 bases spanning the gap. The CDR3 length is 13 residues. Germline CDR1 is ENHRY and CDR2 is SYGVKD. The CDR3 protein is CAISVTGANVLTF. The DNA for the CDR3 is TGTGCCATCAGTGTAACGGGGGCCAACGTCCTGACTTTC.

This sequence joins TRBV7-2 and TRBJ1-6; D call uncertain. CDR3 length: 13 amino acids. CDR1 is SGHTA, CDR2 FQGNSA, per germline. V was trimmed by 1 base and J by 13 bases, leaving 11 bases between them. The CDR3 sequence: CASSLGLNQPLHF. As DNA, the CDR3 is TGTGCCAGCAGCTTAGGTCTCAATCAGCCCCTCCACTTT.

The gene calls are TRBV24-1 and TRBJ2-7; the D is unclear. This CDR3 has 16 amino acids. Germline V gene data show CDR1 as KGHDR and CDR2 as SFDVKD. Between the trimmed V and J ends, which lost 3 bases and 3 bases, there was a span of 17 bases. This chain's CDR3 is CATSDATRTHLYEQYF. In nucleotides, the CDR3 is TGTGCCACCAGTGATGCGACTCGGACCCATCTCTACGAGCAGTACTTC.

The V call is TRBV19, the J call TRBJ2-7; possibly TRBD1 or TRBD2 for D (5 bases each). Germline lookup yields CDR1 LNHDA and CDR2 SQIVND (reference sequence). Deletions cut 3 bases from V and 6 bases from J, with 12 bases between. This CDR3 has 13 residues. The CDR3 sequence is CASSISGTGEQYF. The CDR3 nucleotides are TGTGCCAGTAGTATCTCCGGGACCGGCGAGCAGTACTTC.

This clonotype was found many times. The V and J genes are TRBV7-9 and TRBJ2-7, with 7 bases that match TRBD1. Germline-derived CDR1 and CDR2 are SEHNR and FQNEAQ (reference sequence). The CDR3 covers 12 residues. V was pared by 5 bases and J by 6 bases, with 4 bases of the junction left unmatched. The CDR3 reads CASSPTGIEQYF. CDR3 sequence (DNA): TGTGCCAGCAGCCCGACAGGGATCGAGCAGTACTTC.

This clonotype has ten or more counts. The CDR3 nucleotides read TGCAGCGTTGCGGGGAGTTCCTACGAGCAGTACTTC. Translation gives CSVAGSSYEQYF. The chain recombines TRBV29-1 with TRBJ2-7; D possibly corresponds to TRBD2 (5 bases). This CDR3 has 12 residues. The germline CDR1 and CDR2 sequences are SQVTM and ANQGSEA. V lost 4 bases and J lost 1, with 8 bases in between.

The chain is built from TRBV7-9 and TRBJ1-5; D is possibly TRBD1 (5 bases). CDR1 is SEHNR and CDR2 is FQNEAQ in the germline V gene (reference sequence). This CDR3 contains 14 residues. With 6 bases removed from V and 7 bases from J, the gap between germline ends came to 16 bases. In DNA form, the CDR3 reads TGTGCCAGCAGTGTTCAGGGATCTAAACAGCCCCAGCATTTT. Its translation is CASSVQGSKQPQHF.

This chain connects TRBV29-1 to TRBJ2-1; weak D call: TRBD2 (6 bases). The CDR3 has 14 amino acids. Looked up from germline, CDR1 is SQVTM and CDR2 is ANQGSEA. V gave up 3 bases and J gave up 8 bases, with 17 bases separating them. The CDR3, as DNA: TGCAGCGTTGATGTGGGGGGAGGTACCGATGAGCAGTTCTTC. It yields the protein CSVDVGGGTDEQFF.

The CDR3 sequence: CSARDSGRIGLAGGQETQYF. CDR3 coding DNA: TGCAGTGCTAGAGACTCGGGACGGATAGGACTAGCGGGAGGTCAAGAGACCCAGTACTTC. The chain links TRBV20-1 to TRBJ2-5, with 14 positions matching TRBD2. The V gene's germline CDR1 is DFQATT and CDR2 SNEGSKA (reference sequence). V shed 0 bases and J 2 bases; nucleotides not matched to a gene: 14. The CDR3 runs to 20 residues.

This clonotype has at least ten counts. The chain links TRBV5-6 to TRBJ1-6; D ambiguous. Trimming cost V 4 bases and J 0 bases, with 8 bases left between them. The germline V gene encodes CDR1 SGHDT and CDR2 YYEEEE. The CDR3 spans 15 residues. The CDR3 sequence: CASSNLSSYNSPLHF. In DNA form, the CDR3 reads TGTGCCAGCAGCAACCTCAGCTCCTATAATTCACCCCTCCACTTT.

This clonotype was seen a handful of times. The rearrangement joins TRBV5-1 to TRBJ2-3; TRBD2 aligns across 15 bases. Germline V gives CDR1 SGHRS, CDR2 YFSETQ. V was pared by 6 bases and J by 0 bases, with 5 bases of the junction left unmatched. The CDR3 covers 17 residues. The CDR3 region is CASTGTSGRPSTDTQYF. The CDR3 DNA follows: TGCGCCAGCACCGGGACTAGCGGGAGGCCGAGCACAGATACGCAGTATTTT.

This clonotype was picked up one time. The rearrangement uses TRBV29-1 and TRBJ2-5, with TRBD1 identical over 9 bases. The CDR3 spans 14 residues. Germline values: CDR1 SQVTM, CDR2 ANQGSEA. The CDR3 sequence: CSGNPGQGGETQYF. Here the CDR3 DNA reads TGCAGTGGTAACCCGGGACAGGGTGGAGAGACCCAGTACTTC. The full variable domain, completed using reference TRBV29-1 and TRBJ2-5, is SAVISQKPSRDICQRGTSLTIQCQVDSQVTMMFWYRQQPGQSLTLIATANQGSEATYESGFVIDKFPISRPNLTFSTLTVSNMSPEDSSIYLCSGNPGQGGETQYFGPGTRLLVL.

This clonotype was found a few times. CDR3 loop: CATSGKGYQPQHF. CDR3 DNA sequence: TGTGCCACCAGCGGGAAGGGATATCAGCCCCAGCATTTT. The chain is built from TRBV15 and TRBJ1-5, with unresolved D. CDR3 length equals 13 residues. Germline V gene sequence: CDR1 LNHNV, CDR2 YYDKDF (reference sequence). The ends were cut back, 5 bases at V and 5 bases at J, with 10 bases in the middle.

The rearrangement links TRBV29-1 to TRBJ1-2; 8 positions agree with TRBD1. CDR1 SQVTM and CDR2 ANQGSEA come from the germline V gene. The CDR3 consists of 13 residues. The ends lost 7 bases at V and 8 bases at J; junction bases unmatched: 12. The CDR3 loop reads CSASPQGARGYTF. The CDR3 DNA reads TGCAGCGCAAGTCCTCAGGGGGCCCGGGGCTACACCTTC.

This clonotype has a handful of counts. The chain joins TRBV10-3 to TRBJ1-5; D uncertain. Germline assignment: CDR1 ENHRY and CDR2 SYGVKD. The V gene lost 2 bases and the J gene lost 0 bases, with 11 bases spanning the gap. CDR3 length: 16 amino acids. The CDR3 bases are TGTGCCATCAGTGAGGGTAGGGTCGATAGCAATCAGCCCCAGCATTTT. Translating it yields CAISEGRVDSNQPQHF.

For this clonotype: A much larger clone is a single base away; this may be a read error. The V gene is TRBV3-1, the J gene TRBJ1-1, with 9 bases lining up with TRBD1. Germline CDR1 and CDR2: LGHDT and YNNKEL (reference sequence). This CDR3 has 13 amino acids. The V gene end was trimmed by 4 bases and the J gene end by 12 bases; junction bases not matched to a gene: 9. The CDR3 spells CASSRPGQGWPFF. The CDR3 DNA is TGTGCCAGCAGCCGACCGGGACAGGGATGGCCTTTCTTT.

V and J are TRBV20-1 and TRBJ1-2; D perhaps matches TRBD1 (5 bases). The V gene's germline CDR1 is DFQATT and CDR2 SNEGSKA (reference sequence). The CDR3 has 13 residues. Between the trimmed V and J ends, which lost 0 bases and 6 bases, there was a span of 11 bases. DNA for the CDR3: TGCAGTGCTAGAGAGAACGGGGACGATGGCTACACCTTC. It yields the protein CSARENGDDGYTF.

This clonotype has just a few counts. The gene calls are TRBV25-1 and TRBJ2-5; a weak D match, TRBD1 (7 bases). V was clipped by 3 bases and J by 0 bases, with 14 bases between them. The CDR3 has 16 amino acids. In germline, CDR1 is MGHDK, CDR2 SYGVNS. Here the CDR3 reads CASSDSGRGDQETQYF. CDR3 coding DNA: TGTGCCAGCAGTGATTCTGGCAGGGGGGACCAAGAGACCCAGTACTTC. Complete variable domain (other parts from reference TRBV25-1 and TRBJ2-5): EADIYQTPRYLVIGTGKKITLECSQTMGHDKMYWYQQDPGMELHLIHYSYGVNSTEKGDLSSESTVSRIRTEHFPLTLESARPSHTSQYLCASSDSGRGDQETQYFGPGTRLLVL.

V is TRBV20-1 and J is TRBJ2-5, with D unclear. This CDR3 spans 11 amino acids. V was shortened by 7 bases and J by 5 bases, with 11 bases between the two germline ends. Per the germline V gene, CDR1 is DFQATT and CDR2 is SNEGSKA (reference sequence). The chain's CDR3 is CSVNRLETQYF. The CDR3 nucleotides are TGCAGTGTCAACCGGCTGGAGACCCAGTACTTC.

This clonotype showed up many times. V usage is TRBV5-6 and J usage is TRBJ1-1; D is uncertain. CDR3 length: 14 residues. Trimming took 4 bases from V and 1 from J, leaving 11 bases between them. Germline V gene lookup returns CDR1 SGHDT and CDR2 YYEEEE. The CDR3 region is CASSIHGGNTEAFF. DNA of the CDR3: TGTGCCAGCAGCATCCACGGCGGGAACACTGAAGCTTTCTTT.

A few counts support this clonotype. The rearrangement uses TRBV20-1 and TRBJ2-5; weak D call: TRBD1 (6 bases). Germline loops: CDR1 DFQATT, CDR2 SNEGSKA (reference sequence). This CDR3 is 21 amino acids long. V was cut by 6 bases and J by 2 bases, with 37 bases left in between. CDR3 protein: CSASSGLVLDPRTVQQETQYF. The CDR3 nucleotides read TGCAGTGCCAGCTCGGGGCTTGTGTTAGATCCCAGGACAGTCCAACAAGAGACCCAGTACTTC.

Notes on this clonotype: An end of the junction does not agree with germline; a read error may underlie this. The gene calls are TRBV2 and TRBJ1-1, with 7 bases matching TRBD1. The CDR3 is 12 amino acids. Germline CDR1 reads SNHLY; CDR2 reads FYNNEI. Here the CDR3 reads CASSSGTDEASF. CDR3 sequence (DNA): TGTGCCAGCAGCAGCGGGACAGACGAAGCTTCCTTT. Filled out from reference TRBV2 and TRBJ1-1, the complete variable domain reads EPEVTQTPSHQVTQMGQEVILRCVPISNHLYFYWYRQILGQKVEFLVSFYNNEISEKSEIFDDQFSVERPDGSNFTLKIRSTKLEDSAMYFCASSSGTDEASFGQGTRLTVV.

This clonotype has only a few counts. The rearrangement links TRBV7-2 to TRBJ1-2, with 10 bases fitting TRBD1. This CDR3 is 14 amino acids long. V shed 5 bases, J shed 6 bases, and the junction held 6 bases outside the gene matches. The V gene's germline CDR1 is SGHTA and CDR2 FQGNSA. The CDR3 loop reads CASSRDRGGDGYTF. CDR3 bases: TGTGCCAGCAGCAGGGACAGGGGAGGGGATGGCTACACCTTC.

The chain is built from TRBV7-6 and TRBJ2-7; tentatively, D is TRBD2 (5 bases). This CDR3 comprises 15 residues. V was shortened by 3 bases and J by 3 bases, with 15 bases between the two germline ends. CDR1 is SGHVS, CDR2 FNYEAQ, per germline. The CDR3 sequence is CASSFWVGEGYEQYF. CDR3 in DNA: TGTGCCAGCAGCTTTTGGGTCGGTGAGGGCTACGAGCAGTACTTC.